The entry that follows covers one TCR beta chain sequence. Its matching antigen is unknown. This table comes from immunoSEQ multiplex PCR, and its TCRdb copy is limited to in-frame clones, with some not included. The sample contains fewer than 85,000 clones, about 89% of which appear only once. This sample was included in a study of identifying expanded T cells in peripheral blood. The V end was cut by 6 bases, the J end by 0 bases, with 5 bases between. Per germline, CDR1 LNHDA and CDR2 SQIVND (reference sequence). The CDR3 is made up of 12 amino acids. Collection occurred without any documented infections or immune events in donors. The study, taken as a whole, reports: Over about two and four weeks, about 15 and 19 clones changed, versus more than 1 between replicates.

This rearrangement joins TRBV19 to TRBJ1-1, with no clear D. The sample consisted of blood. The receptor was isolated from a person aged 18 to 75 in good health. The CDR3 sequence is CASSAVNTEAFF. CDR3 coding DNA: TGTGCCAGTAGCGCGGTGAACACTGAAGCTTTCTTT.